These 2 T cell receptor beta chains share one sample of origin, sequenced in a study of cytomegalovirus exposure and HLA in healthy donors. Primers: 60 Vbeta forward and 13 Jbeta reverse. Libraries were prepared by immunoSEQ multiplex PCR; TCRdb keeps only in-frame clonotypes and omits some of them. The repertoire holds under 200,000 clones, with 75% to 90% as singletons. The specimen was PBMCs. The receptors here all came from a man between 18 and 29 years old in good health and CMV-seropositive.

The V and J genes are TRBV19 and TRBJ1-1, with TRBD1 as a possible D gene (6 bases). From germline, CDR1 is LNHDA and CDR2 SQIVND (reference sequence). V shed 4 bases and J shed 1 base, with 10 bases lying between them. The CDR3 totals 14 residues. The CDR3 DNA follows: TGTGCCAGTAGTACCAGGGGAAAGAACACTGAAGCTTTCTTT. Translated: CASSTRGKNTEAFF. The full variable domain, in which reference TRBV19 and TRBJ1-1 provide the parts outside the CDR3, is DGGITQSPKYLFRKEGQNVTLSCEQNLNHDAMYWYRQDPGQGLRLIYYSQIVNDFQKGDIAEGYSVSREKKESFPLTVTSAQKNPTAFYLCASSTRGKNTEAFFGQGTRLTVV.

This clone was seen only once. The V call is TRBV11-2, the J call TRBJ1-1, with D hard to call. V lost 0 bases and J 3 bases, leaving 8 bases between the germline ends. Germline V CDR1 and CDR2: SGHAT, FQNNGV. This CDR3 has 14 amino acids. The CDR3 bases are TGTGCCAGCAGCTTAGATCCTGCGGACACTGAAGCTTTCTTT. It encodes CASSLDPADTEAFF.